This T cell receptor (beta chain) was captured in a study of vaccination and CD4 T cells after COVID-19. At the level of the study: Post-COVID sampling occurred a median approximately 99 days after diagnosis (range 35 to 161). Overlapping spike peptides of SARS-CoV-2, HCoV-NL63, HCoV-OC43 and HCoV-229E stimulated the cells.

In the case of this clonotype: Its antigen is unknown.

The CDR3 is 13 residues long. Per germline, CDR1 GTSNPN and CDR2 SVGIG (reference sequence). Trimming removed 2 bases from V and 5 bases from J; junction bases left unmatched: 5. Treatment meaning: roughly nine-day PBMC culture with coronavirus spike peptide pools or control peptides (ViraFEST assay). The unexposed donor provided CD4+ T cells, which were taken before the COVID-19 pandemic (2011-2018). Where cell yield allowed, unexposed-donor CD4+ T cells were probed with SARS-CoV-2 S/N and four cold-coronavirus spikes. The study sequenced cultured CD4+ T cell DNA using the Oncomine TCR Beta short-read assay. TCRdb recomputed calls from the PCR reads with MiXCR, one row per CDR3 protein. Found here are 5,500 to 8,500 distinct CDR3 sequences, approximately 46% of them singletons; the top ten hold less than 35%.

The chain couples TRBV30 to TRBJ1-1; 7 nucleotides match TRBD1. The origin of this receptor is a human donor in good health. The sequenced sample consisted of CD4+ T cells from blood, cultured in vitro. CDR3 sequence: CAWSFDRVTEAFF. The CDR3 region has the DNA TGTGCCTGGAGTTTCGACAGGGTAACTGAAGCTTTCTTT. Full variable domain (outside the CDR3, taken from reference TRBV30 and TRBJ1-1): SQTIHQWPATLVQPVGSPLSLECTVEGTSNPNLYWYRQAAGRGLQLLFYSVGIGQISSEVPQNLSASRPQDRQFILSSKKLLLSDSGFYLCAWSFDRVTEAFFGQGTRLTVV.